One and the same sample provided the 30 T cell receptor beta chains below, sequenced in a study of somatic mutations in cytotoxic T cells in rheumatoid arthritis. Method: immunoSEQ multiplex PCR; TCRdb's copy keeps in-frame clones and lacks some. Found here are about 25,000 clones, roughly four fifths of them singletons; the top ten hold roughly 8.9%. Sequencing was done on a sample of CD8+ T cells sorted from blood. The receptors stem from a woman aged 18 to 35 in good health.

The chain has TRBV6-4 and TRBJ1-5, with 11 bases fitting TRBD1. The J segment lost 7 bases and the V segment lost 3 bases, leaving 5 bases of the junction unmatched. Germline-derived CDR1 and CDR2 are MRHNA and SNTAGT. The CDR3 is 15 residues long. The DNA of the CDR3 is TGTGCCAGCAGTGAAGACGGGGACAGGGGGCAGCCCCAGCATTTT. Amino acid sequence: CASSEDGDRGQPQHF.

This sequence joins TRBV28 and TRBJ2-7; 7 bases map to TRBD2. V lost 7 bases and J lost 2; bases outside the gene matches: 11. Germline loops: CDR1 MDHEN, CDR2 SYDVKM. This CDR3 comprises 15 residues. DNA for the CDR3: TGTGCCAGCACCACGGACCGGGACTACACCTACGAGCAGTACGTC. Protein sequence: CASTTDRDYTYEQYV.

Here the CDR3 DNA reads TGCGCCAGCCGGCTTAGTTGGACTAGCGGGAGGATTGAGCAGTTCTTC. It specifies CASRLSWTSGRIEQFF. This chain connects TRBV5-1 to TRBJ2-1; TRBD2 aligns across 14 bases. This CDR3 is built from 16 residues. Germline values: CDR1 SGHRS, CDR2 YFSETQ. The J segment lost 9 bases and the V segment lost 7 bases, leaving 12 bases of the junction unmatched.

The CDR3: CASSPQGGLAKNIQYF. Written as DNA, the CDR3 is TGTGCCAGCTCACCACAGGGCGGTCTAGCCAAAAACATTCAGTACTTC. The genes are TRBV18 and TRBJ2-4; D unclear. This CDR3 is 16 amino acids long. The V gene lost 1 base and the J gene lost 0 bases, with 10 bases spanning the gap. Germline V gives CDR1 KGHSH, CDR2 LQKENI.

This chain uses TRBV9 with TRBJ2-6, with D maybe TRBD1 (6 bases). This CDR3 region has 17 residues. V was trimmed by 3 bases and J by 0 bases, leaving 13 bases between them. Germline CDR1 and CDR2: SGDLS and YYNGEE. This chain's CDR3 is CASSDDRYSSGANVLTF. The DNA for the CDR3 is TGTGCCAGCAGCGACGACAGGTACAGCTCTGGGGCCAACGTCCTGACTTTC.

CDR3 bases: TGTGCCAGTAGTATCTACCGAGCCGATATCCAGTACTTC. Protein product: CASSIYRADIQYF. The chain links TRBV19 to TRBJ2-7, with unresolved D. The germline gives CDR1 LNHDA, CDR2 SQIVND (reference sequence). Between the trimmed V and J ends, which lost 3 bases and 10 bases, there was a span of 16 bases. The CDR3 is made up of 13 amino acids.

The gene calls are TRBV18 and TRBJ2-2; D unresolved. CDR3 length: 14 amino acids. Germline CDR1 and CDR2: KGHSH and LQKENI. Deletions cut 5 bases from V and 8 bases from J, with 15 bases between. The CDR3 is CASSDDTRPGELFF. The CDR3 DNA sequence: TGTGCCAGCTCAGACGACACGCGACCTGGGGAGCTGTTTTTT. Full variable domain (outside the CDR3, taken from reference TRBV18 and TRBJ2-2): NAGVMQNPRHLVRRRGQEARLRCSPMKGHSHVYWYRQLPEEGLKFMVYLQKENIIDESGMPKERFSAEFPKEGPSILRIQQVVRGDSAAYFCASSDDTRPGELFFGEGSRLTVL.

The DNA for the CDR3 is TGTGCCAGCAGCCCCGCAGGGGGAGAGCAGTACTTC. Amino acid sequence: CASSPAGGEQYF. The chain couples TRBV11-2 to TRBJ2-7, with TRBD1 identical over 7 bases. The germline CDR1 and CDR2 sequences are SGHAT and FQNNGV. The CDR3 loop spans 12 amino acids. The trim removed 5 bases at V and 7 bases at J, leaving 5 bases unmatched.

The rearrangement joins TRBV27 to TRBJ2-2; 12 bases agree with TRBD2. The CDR3 consists of 17 residues. Germline values: CDR1 MNHEY, CDR2 SMNVEV (reference sequence). J was trimmed by 1 base and V by 3 bases; bases with no gene match: 3. The CDR3 sequence: CASSFRTSGVNTGELFF. The CDR3 DNA reads as TGTGCCAGCAGTTTTAGGACTAGCGGGGTGAACACCGGGGAGCTGTTTTTT.

This clone is labeled as medium-sized. This sequence joins TRBV7-2 and TRBJ1-1; 7 bases agree with TRBD1. J was trimmed by 5 bases and V by 7 bases; bases with no gene match: 4. Germline V gene lookup returns CDR1 SGHTA and CDR2 FQGNSA. The CDR3 extends over 12 amino acids. The CDR3 coding sequence is TGTGCCAGCAACTTCAGGGGGACTGAAGCTTTCTTT. As protein: CASNFRGTEAFF.

The chain has TRBV11-2 and TRBJ2-1; TRBD2 matches at 9 bases. Germline-derived CDR1 and CDR2 are SGHAT and FQNNGV. CDR3 length equals 13 residues. J lost 6 bases, V lost 4 bases, and 1 base had no gene match. This CDR3 reads CASSSTSGNEQFF. In DNA, the CDR3 is TGTGCCAGCAGCTCGACTAGCGGCAATGAGCAGTTCTTC.

The V gene is TRBV28, the J gene TRBJ2-1; 9 nucleotides line up with TRBD1. The V and J ends lost 6 bases and 3 bases, in that order; junction bases with no gene match: 9. The germline gives CDR1 MDHEN, CDR2 SYDVKM. The CDR3 consists of 16 residues. The CDR3 DNA is TGTGCCAGCAGGTCGACCGGGACAGGGCGCTACAATGAGCAGTTCTTC. The encoded protein is CASRSTGTGRYNEQFF.

The chain employs TRBV19 and TRBJ2-2, with 7 positions matching TRBD1. This CDR3 region has 14 residues. Per germline, CDR1 LNHDA and CDR2 SQIVND (reference sequence). V lost 4 bases, J lost 4 bases, and 3 bases stayed unmatched. As DNA, the CDR3 is TGTGCCAGTAGTACAGGACAGGTCACCGGGGAGCTGTTTTTT. It yields the protein CASSTGQVTGELFF.

This clone has just a few counts. Other DNA variants within this sample encode the same CDR3. The chain couples TRBV4-2 to TRBJ1-2, with D unclear. Germline-derived CDR1 and CDR2 are LGHNA and YNFKEQ. Trimming removed 0 bases at V and 1 base at J, with 6 bases between. The CDR3 spans 14 residues. CDR3 region: CASSQDPGNYGYTF. As DNA, the CDR3 is TGTGCCAGCAGCCAAGATCCCGGTAACTATGGCTACACCTTC.

The chain carries TRBV18 and TRBJ2-7; the match to TRBD2 covers 9 bases. Germline assignment: CDR1 KGHSH and CDR2 LQKENI. The CDR3 covers 16 residues. The V and J ends lost 2 bases and 2 bases, in that order; junction bases with no gene match: 7. CDR3 DNA: TGTGCCAGCTCACCAGCGGGACTAGCCGGAACCTACGAGCAGTACTTC. Translating it yields CASSPAGLAGTYEQYF.

This CDR3 reads CASSQEAGTAGALTGELFF. The CDR3 region has the DNA TGTGCCAGCAGCCAAGAGGCCGGGACAGCGGGAGCCCTTACCGGGGAGCTGTTTTTT. The chain carries TRBV14 and TRBJ2-2; a possible D gene is TRBD2 (8 bases). Germline loops: CDR1 SGHDN, CDR2 FVKESK. Trimming took 0 bases from V and 5 from J, leaving 22 bases between them. This CDR3 contains 19 residues.

The rearrangement links TRBV5-4 to TRBJ2-5, with 9 nucleotides matching TRBD1. Germline CDR1 SGHNT, CDR2 YYREEE (reference sequence). The CDR3 contains 18 residues. V shed 0 bases and J 5 bases; nucleotides not matched to a gene: 14. The CDR3 spells CASSLGYLRDRESETQYF. The CDR3 nucleotides read TGTGCCAGCAGCTTGGGATACCTTAGGGACAGGGAGTCGGAGACCCAGTACTTC. Variable domain in full (rest from reference TRBV5-4 and TRBJ2-5): ETGVTQSPTHLIKTRGQQVTLRCSSQSGHNTVSWYQQALGQGPQFIFQYYREEENGRGNFPPRFSGLQFPNYSSELNVNALELDDSALYLCASSLGYLRDRESETQYFGPGTRLLVL.

This sequence joins TRBV27 and TRBJ2-2; possibly TRBD2 for D (7 bases). CDR1 MNHEY and CDR2 SMNVEV come from the germline V gene (reference sequence). Trimming took 7 bases from V and 6 from J, leaving 21 bases between them. The CDR3 runs to 16 residues. The DNA of the CDR3 is TGTGCCAGCACCTCAGGGGACTATTCCCTACCCGGGGAGCTGTTTTTT. Protein sequence: CASTSGDYSLPGELFF.

The rearrangement joins TRBV6-6 to TRBJ2-1, with 8 bases aligning to TRBD2. Germline lookup yields CDR1 MNHNY and CDR2 SVGAGI (reference sequence). The CDR3 spans 15 residues. V lost 4 bases to trimming and J lost 12 bases; unmatched junction nucleotides: 14. In DNA, the CDR3 is TGTGCCAGCAGTTCAGGACTAGCATTGGGGCATGTGCAGTTCTTC. This codes for CASSSGLALGHVQFF.

J is TRBJ2-5 and V is TRBV28; D not resolved. The CDR3 is 12 amino acids. Trimming took off 5 bases at V and 5 bases at J, with 9 bases between the two ends. Germline assignment: CDR1 MDHEN and CDR2 SYDVKM. The CDR3, as DNA: TGTGCCAGCAGTACCTCCTTGGAGACCCAGTACTTC. As protein: CASSTSLETQYF.

The chain combines TRBV7-9 with TRBJ2-1, with 12 bases identical to TRBD2. After removal of 5 bases from V and 5 bases from J, the junction contained 16 bases not matched to a gene. Germline V lookup: CDR1 SEHNR, CDR2 FQNEAQ (reference sequence). CDR3 length: 19 amino acids. The CDR3 region has the DNA TGTGCCAGCAGCCCTAAAACCGGGACTAGCGGGCGAGGCAACAATGAGCAGTTCTTC. Encoded protein: CASSPKTGTSGRGNNEQFF.

V usage is TRBV7-9 and J usage is TRBJ2-3; D possibly corresponds to TRBD2 (5 bases). V was shortened by 5 bases and J by 1 base, with 25 bases between the two germline ends. This CDR3 comprises 19 residues. Per germline, CDR1 SEHNR and CDR2 FQNEAQ (reference sequence). The CDR3 sequence is CASSQNMFGDYPRTDTQYF. CDR3 in DNA: TGTGCCAGCAGCCAAAATATGTTCGGGGATTACCCCCGCACAGATACGCAGTATTTT.

The chain links TRBV27 to TRBJ2-3; D could derive from TRBD1 or TRBD2 (6 bases each). V was pared by 5 bases and J by 6 bases, with 15 bases between. The CDR3 runs 14 residues. From germline, CDR1 is MNHEY and CDR2 SMNVEV (reference sequence). CDR3 amino acids: CASSPKTGGDTQYF. The CDR3 bases are TGTGCCAGCAGTCCAAAGACAGGAGGGGATACGCAGTATTTT.

DNA of the CDR3: TGTGCCAGCAGTTATTCGGGATCCTCCTACGAGCAGTACTTC. Encoded protein: CASSYSGSSYEQYF. This chain links TRBV6-5 with TRBJ2-7; D is perhaps TRBD2 (5 bases). This CDR3 is built from 14 residues. Trimming stripped 3 bases from V and 0 bases from J, with 9 bases between. The germline CDR1 and CDR2 sequences are MNHEY and SVGAGI.

The rearrangement links TRBV30 to TRBJ2-1; maybe TRBD2 (5 bases). The CDR3 is made up of 13 amino acids. Looked up from germline, CDR1 is GTSNPN and CDR2 is SVGIG (reference sequence). Between the trimmed V and J ends, which lost 4 bases and 8 bases, there was a span of 15 bases. CDR3 sequence (DNA): TGTGCCTGGACCCCACCCGCGGGCTATGAGCAGTTCTTC. This codes for CAWTPPAGYEQFF.

The chain joins TRBV5-6 to TRBJ2-5; D may match TRBD1 or TRBD2 (5 bases each). CDR3 length: 14 residues. With 3 bases removed from V and 4 bases from J, the gap between germline ends came to 13 bases. Looked up from germline, CDR1 is SGHDT and CDR2 is YYEEEE. The CDR3 DNA sequence: TGTGCCAGCAGCTCTCGAGGGGTTGCAGAGACCCAGTACTTC. This encodes CASSSRGVAETQYF.

The gene calls are TRBV7-9 and TRBJ2-7; D tentatively reads TRBD1 or TRBD2 (5 bases each). Trimming took off 5 bases at V and 4 bases at J, with 21 bases between the two ends. This CDR3 has 16 residues. CDR1 SEHNR and CDR2 FQNEAQ come from the germline V gene (reference sequence). CDR3 nucleotides: TGTGCCAGCAGCGGCTACGATCGGGACGCCGATTACGAGCAGTACTTC. Amino acid sequence: CASSGYDRDADYEQYF. The full variable domain, completed using reference TRBV7-9 and TRBJ2-7, is DTGVSQNPRHKITKRGQNVTFRCDPISEHNRLYWYRQTLGQGPEFLTYFQNEAQLEKSRLLSDRFSAERPKGSFSTLEIQRTEQGDSAMYLCASSGYDRDADYEQYFGPGTRLTVT.

This chain connects TRBV27 to TRBJ2-2; D possibly corresponds to TRBD2 (6 bases). Germline V lookup: CDR1 MNHEY, CDR2 SMNVEV (reference sequence). Trimming removed 6 bases from V and 8 bases from J, with 13 bases in between. This CDR3 is 13 amino acids long. CDR3 coding DNA: TGTGCCAGCAGACTAGCAGGTTATGGGGAGCTGTTTTTT. Translation: CASRLAGYGELFF.

The chain recombines TRBV2 with TRBJ2-2; D ambiguous. V was clipped by 1 base and J by 0 bases, with 6 bases between them. The CDR3 runs 15 residues. The germline V gene has CDR1 SNHLY and CDR2 FYNNEI. Here the CDR3 DNA reads TGTGCCAGCAGTGAAGTCGGGTCGAACACCGGGGAGCTGTTTTTT. Translated, it gives CASSEVGSNTGELFF.

This chain links TRBV2 with TRBJ1-3; a possible D gene is TRBD1 (6 bases). The CDR3 runs 14 residues. V was clipped by 8 bases and J by 2 bases, with 13 bases between them. Germline V lookup: CDR1 SNHLY, CDR2 FYNNEI. The CDR3 DNA reads TGTGCCAGCGACAGGTCGGACCCTGGAAACACCATATATTTT. This encodes CASDRSDPGNTIYF. The complete variable domain, with remaining parts taken from reference TRBV2 and TRBJ1-3, reads EPEVTQTPSHQVTQMGQEVILRCVPISNHLYFYWYRQILGQKVEFLVSFYNNEISEKSEIFDDQFSVERPDGSNFTLKIRSTKLEDSAMYFCASDRSDPGNTIYFGEGSWLTVV.